This note documents a single TCR beta chain sequence. The cohort comprised adults aged about 18 to 90 years residing in around 25 US areas. Participants had their cohort set by participant-reported clinical history. Among Cohort 3 donors, those recovered had two negative PCRs, clearance, or symptom resolution. The germline V gene encodes CDR1 SQVTM and CDR2 ANQGSEA. V was trimmed by 2 bases and J by 4 bases, leaving 6 bases between them. This CDR3 has 11 amino acids. Repertoires were generated with immunoSEQ multiplex PCR, while TCRdb's copy carries only in-frame clones and drops some. The sample contains 200,000 to 250,000 clones, 85% of which appear only once. These data belong to a study of blood T cell repertoires in COVID-19.

The source of this sequence is a man between 35 and 55 years old who had recovered from COVID-19. The chain combines TRBV29-1 with TRBJ2-7; D is unresolved. The sample taken for sequencing was PBMCs or T cells enriched from blood (not recorded which). CDR3 protein: CSVERDYEQYF. Here the CDR3 DNA reads TGCAGCGTTGAAAGAGATTACGAGCAGTACTTC.